The 30 T cell receptor beta chains below all came from one sample that was sequenced in a study of shared clonotypes between healthy human individuals. Data came from immunoSEQ multiplex PCR; TCRdb stores just in-frame clones and leaves some out. Among roughly 2 million clones listed, just under 95% were seen once. Naivety among CD8 cells was defined by CD45RO negativity and positive CCR7 selection, thereby excluding terminally differentiated effector memory CD45RA+ cells. What was sequenced was naive CD8+ T cells sorted from blood. The receptors stem from a man between 18 and 35 years old in good health.

The J gene is TRBJ2-2, the V gene TRBV9; D might be TRBD2 (6 bases). V lost 3 bases, J lost 4 bases, and 13 bases lay in between. This CDR3 region has 15 residues. Germline V gene data show CDR1 as SGDLS and CDR2 as YYNGEE. The CDR3 sequence is CASSAPGGPTGELFF. The CDR3 coding sequence is TGTGCCAGCAGCGCCCCCGGGGGTCCCACCGGGGAGCTGTTTTTT.

J is TRBJ2-2 and V is TRBV6-5; the match to TRBD1 covers 9 bases. Germline-derived CDR1 and CDR2 are MNHEY and SVGAGI. There are 15 residues in the CDR3. The V segment lost 6 bases and the J segment 3 bases; nucleotides outside the gene matches: 5. The CDR3 DNA follows: TGTGCCAGCAGCCGCCGACAGGGGGACACCGGGGAGCTGTTTTTT. This encodes CASSRRQGDTGELFF.

The J gene is TRBJ2-7, the V gene TRBV5-4, with unresolved D. This CDR3 has 14 residues. Germline loops: CDR1 SGHNT, CDR2 YYREEE (reference sequence). V dropped 0 bases and J dropped 3 bases, with 10 bases sitting between them. The CDR3 sequence: CASSLDSTGYEQYF. The CDR3 region has the DNA TGTGCCAGCAGCTTGGACTCTACGGGCTACGAGCAGTACTTC.

The V and J genes are TRBV10-1 and TRBJ2-3; D is possibly TRBD1 or TRBD2 (6 bases each). CDR3 size: 16 residues. CDR1 and CDR2 (germline): WNHNN, SYGVQD (reference sequence). Between the trimmed V and J ends, which lost 2 bases and 8 bases, there was a span of 20 bases. CDR3 region: CASSEVGGADQVTQYF. CDR3 DNA sequence: TGCGCCAGCAGTGAGGTGGGGGGCGCGGACCAGGTTACGCAGTATTTT.

Concerning this clone itself: Other nucleotide sequences from this sample produce the same CDR3. The chain joins TRBV6-6 to TRBJ1-6; 10 bases are shared with TRBD1. The CDR3 extends over 14 amino acids. Germline-derived CDR1 and CDR2 are MNHNY and SVGAGI (reference sequence). V was clipped by 6 bases and J by 9 bases; unmatched bases: 5. CDR3 bases: TGTGCCAGCAGCCCGGACAGGGGGAGTTCACCCCTCCACTTT. The encoded protein is CASSPDRGSSPLHF.

This chain joins TRBV6-5 and TRBJ2-3, with 9 bases identical to TRBD1. CDR1 and CDR2 (germline): MNHEY, SVGAGI. The CDR3 spans 15 residues. V shed 4 bases, J shed 2 bases, and the junction held 4 bases outside the gene matches. The DNA for the CDR3 is TGTGCCAGCAGTTCGGGACAGGGTGACACAGATACGCAGTATTTT. Translating gives CASSSGQGDTDTQYF.

About this clone: Within the sample, other DNA sequences also encode this same CDR3. The chain uses TRBV30 and TRBJ2-7; D may correspond to TRBD1 or TRBD2 (6 bases each). The CDR3 loop spans 15 amino acids. Looked up from germline, CDR1 is GTSNPN and CDR2 is SVGIG (reference sequence). Trimming removed 0 bases from V and 3 bases from J, with 15 bases in between. The CDR3 loop reads CAWSVGGTGSYEQYF. The CDR3 bases are TGTGCCTGGAGTGTAGGGGGGACCGGGAGCTACGAGCAGTACTTC.

The chain uses TRBV5-6 and TRBJ1-2; unclear D gene. The CDR3 has 13 amino acids. Trimming left V 2 bases short and J 6 bases short, with 11 bases between. CDR1 is SGHDT and CDR2 is YYEEEE in the germline V gene. For the CDR3, the DNA is TGTGCCAGCAGCTTTTCTTCGGATGATGGCTACACCTTC. Translation gives CASSFSSDDGYTF. The full variable domain, completed using reference TRBV5-6 and TRBJ1-2, is DAGVTQSPTHLIKTRGQQVTLRCSPKSGHDTVSWYQQALGQGPQFIFQYYEEEERQRGNFPDRFSGHQFPNYSSELNVNALLLGDSALYLCASSFSSDDGYTFGSGTRLTVV.

This rearrangement joins TRBV27 to TRBJ2-1, with TRBD2 matching over 14 bases. Unmatched junction bases numbered 4, after V lost 2 bases and J lost 7 bases. Germline-derived CDR1 and CDR2 are MNHEY and SMNVEV (reference sequence). The CDR3 has 16 residues. The DNA for the CDR3 is TGTGCCAGCAGTTTAGTGGGACTAGCGGGGGAAAATGAGCAGTTCTTC. Translating it yields CASSLVGLAGENEQFF.

The genes are TRBV6-5 and TRBJ2-2; 11 bases align to TRBD1. The V gene end was trimmed by 2 bases and the J gene end by 5 bases; junction bases not matched to a gene: 4. The germline V gene has CDR1 MNHEY and CDR2 SVGAGI. This CDR3 is 16 amino acids long. The CDR3 loop is CASSYGQGAWTGELFF. DNA for the CDR3: TGTGCCAGCAGTTACGGACAGGGGGCATGGACCGGGGAGCTGTTTTTT.

The rearrangement joins TRBV19 to TRBJ2-2; weak D call: TRBD1 (8 bases). The CDR3 sequence is 15 residues long. The ends were cut back, 7 bases at V and 6 bases at J, with 18 bases in the middle. CDR1 and CDR2 (germline): LNHDA, SQIVND (reference sequence). The CDR3 nucleotides read TGTGCCAGTACCTCGGACAGGGAGGGGCCCGGGGAGCTGTTTTTT. Its translation: CASTSDREGPGELFF. Variable domain in full (rest from reference TRBV19 and TRBJ2-2): DGGITQSPKYLFRKEGQNVTLSCEQNLNHDAMYWYRQDPGQGLRLIYYSQIVNDFQKGDIAEGYSVSREKKESFPLTVTSAQKNPTAFYLCASTSDREGPGELFFGEGSRLTVL.

In its sample, this clone was seen once. This sequence joins TRBV27 and TRBJ1-6; D not resolved. The germline V and J ends were trimmed by 5 bases and 7 bases, with 9 bases remaining between them. This CDR3 has 13 residues. Germline CDR1 and CDR2: MNHEY and SMNVEV (reference sequence). CDR3 in amino acids: CASSTWWNSPLHF. The CDR3 DNA sequence: TGTGCCAGCAGTACCTGGTGGAATTCACCCCTCCACTTT.

In its sample, this clone was seen once. CDR3: CASIPGLSYSYEQYF. The CDR3 DNA reads TGTGCCAGCATCCCCGGACTTTCCTACTCCTACGAGCAGTACTTC. The chain has TRBV7-8 and TRBJ2-7; a weak D match, TRBD2 (5 bases). This CDR3 is built from 15 residues. Deletions cut 7 bases from V and 0 bases from J, with 16 bases between. Germline lookup yields CDR1 SGHVS and CDR2 FQNEAQ.

As for this clone: Other nucleotide sequences from this sample produce the same CDR3. This chain connects TRBV27 to TRBJ2-2; 8 nucleotides match TRBD2. CDR3 length equals 15 residues. Germline trimming cut 6 bases from V and 4 bases from J; bases unmatched to any gene: 7. Germline CDR1 reads MNHEY; CDR2 reads SMNVEV (reference sequence). Written as DNA, the CDR3 is TGTGCCAGCAGCCCCGGGACTAGTGGCACCGGGGAGCTGTTTTTT. This gives the protein CASSPGTSGTGELFF.

The V gene is TRBV19, the J gene TRBJ2-7, with 11 positions matching TRBD2. Looked up from germline, CDR1 is LNHDA and CDR2 is SQIVND (reference sequence). This CDR3 spans 15 amino acids. V lost 9 bases and J lost 4; bases outside the gene matches: 11. CDR3 in amino acids: CASSGLAEKGYEQYF. CDR3 nucleotides: TGTGCCAGCTCGGGACTAGCGGAAAAAGGGTACGAGCAGTACTTC.

J is TRBJ2-3 and V is TRBV2, with a tentative D call TRBD2 (6 bases). V was clipped by 7 bases and J by 0 bases, with 17 bases between them. This CDR3 has 16 residues. The germline gives CDR1 SNHLY, CDR2 FYNNEI. DNA for the CDR3: TGTGCCAGCACCTTGGAGGGATGGGGGAGCACAGATACGCAGTATTTT. Translation gives CASTLEGWGSTDTQYF.

In regard to this clone: Other DNA sequences of this sample code for an identical CDR3. The chain couples TRBV11-2 to TRBJ2-5; TRBD1 matches 7 bases. Germline-derived CDR1 and CDR2 are SGHAT and FQNNGV. CDR3 length equals 15 residues. V dropped 1 base and J dropped 1; count of bases not matched to a gene: 3. The CDR3 loop is CASSLGPGGQETQYF. CDR3 DNA sequence: TGTGCCAGCAGCTTAGGTCCAGGGGGCCAAGAGACCCAGTACTTC.

The chain is built from TRBV9 and TRBJ2-7; 9 bases match TRBD1. The CDR3 is made up of 16 amino acids. CDR1 SGDLS and CDR2 YYNGEE come from the germline V gene. Germline trimming cut 5 bases from V and 3 bases from J; bases unmatched to any gene: 12. Here the CDR3 reads CASSATTGQGIYEQYF. The CDR3 DNA reads as TGTGCCAGCAGTGCGACTACGGGACAGGGTATCTACGAGCAGTACTTC.

DNA for the CDR3: TGTGCCAGCAGCAGTAGGTTACTAGCGAACGAGCAGTACTTC. Translation gives CASSSRLLANEQYF. The J gene is TRBJ2-7, the V gene TRBV7-2; TRBD2 matches at 7 bases. Germline V CDR1 and CDR2: SGHTA, FQGNSA. Trimming removed 5 bases from V and 5 bases from J; junction bases left unmatched: 9. The CDR3 sequence is 14 residues long.

The chain is built from TRBV6-1 and TRBJ2-7; possible D gene TRBD2, 5 bases. CDR3 length: 15 residues. V lost 1 base, J lost 4 bases, and 14 bases lay in between. The V gene's germline CDR1 is MNHNS and CDR2 SASEGT. CDR3 loop: CASSEGWRRRYEQYF. The CDR3 DNA reads TGTGCCAGCAGTGAAGGATGGAGGCGACGATACGAGCAGTACTTC.

The chain uses TRBV7-9 and TRBJ2-3, with TRBD1 matching over 8 bases. Germline V lookup: CDR1 SEHNR, CDR2 FQNEAQ (reference sequence). The CDR3 contains 17 residues. The V gene end was trimmed by 0 bases and the J gene end by 2 bases; junction bases not matched to a gene: 7. Here the CDR3 reads CASSLALAGQDTDTQYF. CDR3 sequence (DNA): TGTGCCAGCAGCTTAGCGTTGGCGGGACAGGACACAGATACGCAGTATTTT. Supplemented by reference TRBV7-9 and TRBJ2-3, the full variable domain reads DTGVSQNPRHKITKRGQNVTFRCDPISEHNRLYWYRQTLGQGPEFLTYFQNEAQLEKSRLLSDRFSAERPKGSFSTLEIQRTEQGDSAMYLCASSLALAGQDTDTQYFGPGTRLTVL.

As concerns this clone: Within the sample, other DNA sequences also encode this same CDR3. The rearrangement uses TRBV10-3 and TRBJ2-7; D not resolved. This CDR3 contains 13 residues. V was pared by 3 bases and J by 2 bases, with 8 bases between. Germline V lookup: CDR1 ENHRY, CDR2 SYGVKD. The CDR3 sequence is CAISEGLTYEQYF. CDR3 bases: TGTGCCATCAGTGAAGGGCTTACCTACGAGCAGTACTTC.

The chain joins TRBV30 to TRBJ2-5; 8 nucleotides align to TRBD2. Trimming cost V 4 bases and J 4 bases; bases outside gene matches: 14. The germline CDR1 and CDR2 sequences are GTSNPN and SVGIG (reference sequence). The CDR3 is made up of 16 amino acids. CDR3 amino acids: CAWTGLEVLELETQYF. The DNA of the CDR3 is TGTGCCTGGACGGGACTAGAGGTTCTAGAGCTAGAGACCCAGTACTTC.

Details on this clone: The same CDR3 is also encoded by other DNA sequences in this sample. The V and J genes are TRBV27 and TRBJ2-3; D ambiguous. The V gene lost 6 bases and the J gene lost 1 base, with 5 bases spanning the gap. The CDR3 extends over 12 amino acids. Germline CDR1 is MNHEY and CDR2 is SMNVEV (reference sequence). CDR3 in DNA: TGTGCCAGCAGCTCCGGCACAGATACGCAGTATTTT. This translates into CASSSGTDTQYF.

The rearrangement links TRBV6-5 to TRBJ2-3, with a weak D call TRBD2 (5 bases). The ends were cut back, 2 bases at V and 3 bases at J, with 9 bases in the middle. Germline CDR1 reads MNHEY; CDR2 reads SVGAGI. The CDR3 spans 14 residues. CDR3 sequence: CASSYLGLTDTQYF. DNA of the CDR3: TGTGCCAGCAGTTACCTTGGACTGACAGATACGCAGTATTTT.

The chain carries TRBV27 and TRBJ2-7; the D gene is possibly TRBD1 (6 bases). The V and J ends lost 0 bases and 6 bases respectively, with 9 bases between them. CDR1 and CDR2 from the germline V gene are MNHEY and SMNVEV (reference sequence). The CDR3 is 13 amino acids. The CDR3 DNA follows: TGTGCCAGCAGTTTATCCAGGGGCTTCGAGCAGTACTTC. Amino acids: CASSLSRGFEQYF.

Turning to this clone: Other DNA sequences in the sample encode the same CDR3. The chain couples TRBV4-1 to TRBJ2-2; the D is unclear. With 3 bases removed from V and 1 base from J, the gap between germline ends came to 6 bases. This CDR3 region has 14 residues. CDR1 MGHRA and CDR2 YSYEKL come from the germline V gene. The CDR3 loop reads CASSQSQNTGELFF. The CDR3, as DNA: TGCGCCAGCAGCCAGTCCCAGAACACCGGGGAGCTGTTTTTT.

V and J are TRBV28 and TRBJ2-7; the D is unclear. Germline V CDR1 and CDR2: MDHEN, SYDVKM. The germline V and J ends were trimmed by 3 bases and 0 bases, with 12 bases remaining between them. The CDR3 covers 15 residues. The CDR3 reads CASSFNFDASYEQYF. The CDR3 DNA reads as TGTGCCAGCAGTTTCAACTTTGACGCCTCCTACGAGCAGTACTTC.

The V call is TRBV2, the J call TRBJ2-1, with D possibly TRBD2 on 6 matching bases. This CDR3 region has 16 residues. Germline V CDR1 and CDR2: SNHLY, FYNNEI. The V end was cut by 7 bases, the J end by 0 bases, with 16 bases between. For the CDR3, the DNA is TGTGCCAGCATCGGACTACACCGAGACTCCTACAATGAGCAGTTCTTC. Translating it yields CASIGLHRDSYNEQFF.

This chain uses TRBV9 with TRBJ1-4; D gene uncertain. Trimming stripped 5 bases from V and 0 bases from J, with 8 bases between. CDR3 length: 14 residues. Germline V CDR1 and CDR2: SGDLS, YYNGEE. The CDR3: CASSGGATNEKLFF. The CDR3 DNA reads TGTGCCAGCAGTGGAGGAGCAACTAATGAAAAACTGTTTTTT.